The 16 T cell receptor beta chains in this list originate from one sample, sequenced in a study of identifying expanded T cells in peripheral blood. Produced via immunoSEQ multiplex PCR; TCRdb's table is partial and in-frame only. The data show over 80,000 clones, with about 90% seen just once and around 5.6% held by the top ten. The source material was blood. These receptors were taken from a person between 18 and 69 years old in good health.

The chain joins TRBV2 to TRBJ1-4; TRBD1 aligns across 10 bases. The trim removed 7 bases at V and 8 bases at J, leaving 4 bases unmatched. CDR1 is SNHLY and CDR2 is FYNNEI in the germline V gene. The CDR3 is 13 residues long. Here the CDR3 reads CASKGDRGEKLFF. CDR3 nucleotide sequence: TGTGCCAGCAAAGGGGACAGGGGCGAAAAACTGTTTTTT. Full variable domain (outside the CDR3, taken from reference TRBV2 and TRBJ1-4): EPEVTQTPSHQVTQMGQEVILRCVPISNHLYFYWYRQILGQKVEFLVSFYNNEISEKSEIFDDQFSVERPDGSNFTLKIRSTKLEDSAMYFCASKGDRGEKLFFGSGTQLSVL.

This chain joins TRBV15 and TRBJ2-7, with no clear D. The CDR3 runs 13 residues. CDR1 LNHNV and CDR2 YYDKDF come from the germline V gene (reference sequence). V was shortened by 0 bases and J by 3 bases, with 6 bases between the two germline ends. The CDR3 nucleotides are TGTGCCACCAGCAGAGATACCGTCTACGAGCAGTACTTC. Amino acids: CATSRDTVYEQYF.

The V gene is TRBV6-1, the J gene TRBJ2-7; D call uncertain. The V end lost 6 bases, the J end lost 2 bases, and 11 bases lay between the germline ends. Looked up from germline, CDR1 is MNHNS and CDR2 is SASEGT. The CDR3 is made up of 13 amino acids. Here the CDR3 DNA reads TGTGCCAGCAGCTTTGGCCCCCCCTACGAGCAGTACTTC. Translating gives CASSFGPPYEQYF.

The V gene is TRBV18, the J gene TRBJ1-1; tentatively, D is TRBD1 (6 bases). Germline assignment: CDR1 KGHSH and CDR2 LQKENI. Trimming removed 6 bases at V and 2 bases at J, with 16 bases between. This CDR3 spans 15 amino acids. In DNA, the CDR3 is TGTGCCAGCTCCTCGATACAGGGAATTAACACTGAAGCTTTCTTT. This translates into CASSSIQGINTEAFF.

The chain uses TRBV7-8 and TRBJ1-5; D may be TRBD1 (5 bases). This CDR3 is built from 17 residues. V was trimmed by 1 base and J by 7 bases, leaving 20 bases between them. Per germline, CDR1 SGHVS and CDR2 FQNEAQ. The CDR3 nucleotides are TGTGCCAGCAGCTTAGTTTTTGAGGGGCGGCTTGGGCAGCCCCAGCATTTT. Its translation is CASSLVFEGRLGQPQHF.

This clone was detected a few times. This sequence joins TRBV2 and TRBJ2-1; D perhaps matches TRBD1 (5 bases). The CDR3 has 12 amino acids. V gave up 8 bases and J gave up 6 bases, with 11 bases separating them. Germline V CDR1 and CDR2: SNHLY, FYNNEI. For the CDR3, the DNA is TGTGCCAGCCAGGACACCGTCAATGAGCAGTTCTTC. Protein: CASQDTVNEQFF.

This chain joins TRBV19 and TRBJ1-5; D is ambiguous. There are 14 residues in the CDR3. Trimming left V 5 bases short and J 8 bases short, with 16 bases between. The germline V gene encodes CDR1 LNHDA and CDR2 SQIVND (reference sequence). This CDR3 is CASSPRVGGKPQHF. CDR3 DNA: TGTGCCAGTAGTCCGCGGGTAGGAGGAAAGCCCCAGCATTTT.

J is TRBJ2-1 and V is TRBV7-9; D unresolved. The CDR3 totals 12 residues. Germline values: CDR1 SEHNR, CDR2 FQNEAQ (reference sequence). V dropped 0 bases and J dropped 7 bases, with 4 bases sitting between them. CDR3 sequence: CASSLALNEQFF. CDR3 in DNA: TGTGCCAGCAGCTTAGCGTTAAATGAGCAGTTCTTC. The full variable domain, with the rest looked up from reference TRBV7-9 and TRBJ2-1, is DTGVSQNPRHKITKRGQNVTFRCDPISEHNRLYWYRQTLGQGPEFLTYFQNEAQLEKSRLLSDRFSAERPKGSFSTLEIQRTEQGDSAMYLCASSLALNEQFFGPGTRLTVL.

This sequence joins TRBV6-1 and TRBJ1-1; D gene ambiguous. Germline V CDR1 and CDR2: MNHNS, SASEGT. V was cut by 5 bases and J by 0 bases, with 10 bases left in between. The CDR3 runs 14 residues. CDR3 in DNA: TGTGCCAGCAGTCACCGGGATATGAACACTGAAGCTTTCTTT. Its translation: CASSHRDMNTEAFF.

This clone turned up a few times. This sequence joins TRBV2 and TRBJ2-2; 7 bases are shared with TRBD1. CDR1 and CDR2 from the germline V gene are SNHLY and FYNNEI. V lost 6 bases, J lost 0 bases, and 1 base stayed unmatched. The CDR3 is 14 amino acids. As DNA, the CDR3 is TGTGCCAGCAGGGACAGGCCGAACACCGGGGAGCTGTTTTTT. It specifies CASRDRPNTGELFF.

The chain links TRBV7-9 to TRBJ1-2; no clear D. The CDR3 sequence is 12 residues long. Germline assignment: CDR1 SEHNR and CDR2 FQNEAQ (reference sequence). With 4 bases removed from V and 7 bases from J, the gap between germline ends came to 10 bases. The chain's CDR3 is CASSSELGGYTF. The CDR3 nucleotides read TGTGCCAGCAGCTCCGAATTGGGTGGCTACACCTTC.

CDR3 loop: CSASGGRSYEQYF. The DNA of the CDR3 is TGCAGCGCGTCAGGGGGCAGATCCTACGAGCAGTACTTC. The genes are TRBV29-1 and TRBJ2-7, with 8 bases fitting TRBD1. Germline V gene sequence: CDR1 SQVTM, CDR2 ANQGSEA. With V trimmed by 7 bases and J by 1 base, 6 bases remained unmatched. This CDR3 region has 13 residues.

The chain recombines TRBV11-2 with TRBJ2-1, with D possibly being TRBD1 (6 bases). Germline V gives CDR1 SGHAT, CDR2 FQNNGV. V lost 0 bases, J lost 12 bases, and 12 bases lay in between. The CDR3 consists of 13 residues. CDR3 coding DNA: TGTGCCAGCAGCTTAGATCGAGGGGGTAGGCAGTTCTTC. Translated: CASSLDRGGRQFF.

J is TRBJ1-2 and V is TRBV7-2; D is possibly TRBD1 (5 bases). Germline values: CDR1 SGHTA, CDR2 FQGNSA. Trimming stripped 4 bases from V and 7 bases from J, with 25 bases between. The CDR3 has 17 amino acids. The CDR3 loop is CASSSQVGPGREGGYTF. The DNA for the CDR3 is TGTGCCAGCAGCTCCCAAGTGGGTCCGGGGCGCGAGGGTGGCTACACCTTC.

The rearrangement links TRBV28 to TRBJ1-5; D is ambiguous. The CDR3 is 13 amino acids. CDR1 is MDHEN, CDR2 SYDVKM, per germline. The germline V and J ends were trimmed by 7 bases and 0 bases, with 7 bases remaining between them. CDR3 nucleotide sequence: TGTGCCAGCACCGTGGATAGCAATCAGCCCCAGCATTTT. Its protein product is CASTVDSNQPQHF.

The chain has TRBV4-1 and TRBJ2-5; D may be TRBD1 or TRBD2 (5 bases each). The CDR3 consists of 16 residues. CDR1 and CDR2 from the germline V gene are MGHRA and YSYEKL. Trimming pared 0 bases from V and 4 bases from J, leaving 15 bases between. CDR3 sequence reads: CASSQDRDLWGETQYF. CDR3 coding DNA: TGCGCCAGCAGCCAAGACCGGGACCTTTGGGGAGAGACCCAGTACTTC.